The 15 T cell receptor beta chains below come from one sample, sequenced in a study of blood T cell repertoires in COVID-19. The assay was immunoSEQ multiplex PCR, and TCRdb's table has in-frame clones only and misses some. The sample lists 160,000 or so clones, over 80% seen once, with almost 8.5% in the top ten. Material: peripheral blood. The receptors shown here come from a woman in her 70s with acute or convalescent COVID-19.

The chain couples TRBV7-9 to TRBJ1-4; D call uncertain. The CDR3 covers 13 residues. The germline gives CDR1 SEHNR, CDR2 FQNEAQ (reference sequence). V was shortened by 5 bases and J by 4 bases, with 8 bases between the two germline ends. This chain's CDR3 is CASSTDINEKLFF. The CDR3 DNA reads TGTGCCAGCAGCACCGACATTAATGAAAAACTGTTTTTT.

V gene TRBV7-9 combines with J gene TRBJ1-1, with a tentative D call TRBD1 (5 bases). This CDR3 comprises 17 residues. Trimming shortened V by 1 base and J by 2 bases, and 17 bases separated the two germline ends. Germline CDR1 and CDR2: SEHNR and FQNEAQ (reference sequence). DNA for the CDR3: TGTGCCAGCAGCTTAGTTTCCACCGCCAGGGCCAACACTGAAGCTTTCTTT. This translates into CASSLVSTARANTEAFF.

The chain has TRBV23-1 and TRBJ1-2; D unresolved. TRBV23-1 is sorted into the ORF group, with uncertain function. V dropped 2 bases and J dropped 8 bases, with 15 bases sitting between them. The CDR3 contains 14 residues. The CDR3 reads CASSQPSEGGGYTF. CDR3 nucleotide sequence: TGCGCCAGCAGTCAACCTTCGGAAGGAGGAGGCTACACCTTC.

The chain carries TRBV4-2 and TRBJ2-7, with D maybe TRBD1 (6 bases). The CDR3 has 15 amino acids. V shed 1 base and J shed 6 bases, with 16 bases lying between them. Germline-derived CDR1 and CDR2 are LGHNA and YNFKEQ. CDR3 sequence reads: CASSQGYSGGLEQYF. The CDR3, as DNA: TGTGCCAGCAGCCAAGGTTACAGTGGGGGCCTCGAGCAGTACTTC.

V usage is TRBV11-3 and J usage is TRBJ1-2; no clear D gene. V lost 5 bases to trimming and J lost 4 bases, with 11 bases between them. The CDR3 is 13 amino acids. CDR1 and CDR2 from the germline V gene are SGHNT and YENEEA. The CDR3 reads CASSATVAYGYTF. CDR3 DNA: TGTGCCAGCAGCGCAACAGTGGCCTATGGCTACACCTTC.

CDR3 protein: CASSSTGAVNEQFF. The CDR3 nucleotides are TGTGCCAGCAGCTCAACGGGAGCTGTCAATGAGCAGTTCTTC. The chain couples TRBV7-9 to TRBJ2-1, with D tentatively TRBD2 (6 bases). Germline lookup yields CDR1 SEHNR and CDR2 FQNEAQ (reference sequence). There are 14 residues in the CDR3. V gave up 4 bases and J gave up 6 bases, with 13 bases separating them.

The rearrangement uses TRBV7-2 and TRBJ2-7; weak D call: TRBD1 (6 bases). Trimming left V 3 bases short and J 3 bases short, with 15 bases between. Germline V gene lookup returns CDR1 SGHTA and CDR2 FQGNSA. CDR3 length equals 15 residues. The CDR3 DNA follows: TGTGCCAGCAGCTTCGACAGGTTCCAAAACTACGAGCAGTACTTC. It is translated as CASSFDRFQNYEQYF.

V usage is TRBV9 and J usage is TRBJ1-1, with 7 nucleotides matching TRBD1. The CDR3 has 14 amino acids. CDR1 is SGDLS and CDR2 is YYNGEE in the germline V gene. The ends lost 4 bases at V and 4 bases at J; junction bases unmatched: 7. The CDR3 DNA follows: TGTGCCAGCAGCTTTGGGACAGAGGGCACTGAAGCTTTCTTT. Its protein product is CASSFGTEGTEAFF.

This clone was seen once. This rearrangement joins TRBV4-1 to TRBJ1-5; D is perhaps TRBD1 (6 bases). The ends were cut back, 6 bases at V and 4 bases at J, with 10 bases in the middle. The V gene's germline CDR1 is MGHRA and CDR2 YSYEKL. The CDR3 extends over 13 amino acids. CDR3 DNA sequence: TGCGCCAGCAGTTGGACAGCGAATCAGCCCCAGCATTTT. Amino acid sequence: CASSWTANQPQHF.

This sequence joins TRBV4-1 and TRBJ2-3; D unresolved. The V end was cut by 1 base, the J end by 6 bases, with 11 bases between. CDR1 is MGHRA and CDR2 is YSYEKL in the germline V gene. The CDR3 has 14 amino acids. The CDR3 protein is CASSQGAGMDTQYF. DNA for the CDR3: TGCGCCAGCAGCCAAGGCGCCGGTATGGATACGCAGTATTTT.

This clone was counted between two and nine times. The CDR3 loop is CASSLGAGVRYQPQHF. In nucleotides, the CDR3 is TGTGCCAGCAGCTTAGGCGCCGGGGTTCGGTATCAGCCCCAGCATTTT. The genes are TRBV7-2 and TRBJ1-5, with D uncertain. In germline, CDR1 is SGHTA, CDR2 FQGNSA. Trimming pared 1 base from V and 5 bases from J, leaving 15 bases between. The CDR3 is 16 amino acids.

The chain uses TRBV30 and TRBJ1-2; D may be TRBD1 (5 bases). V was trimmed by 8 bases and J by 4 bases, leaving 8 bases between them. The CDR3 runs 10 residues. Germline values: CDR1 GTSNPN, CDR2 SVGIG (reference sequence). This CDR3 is CALDSYGYTF. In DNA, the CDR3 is TGTGCCCTTGACAGCTATGGCTACACCTTC.

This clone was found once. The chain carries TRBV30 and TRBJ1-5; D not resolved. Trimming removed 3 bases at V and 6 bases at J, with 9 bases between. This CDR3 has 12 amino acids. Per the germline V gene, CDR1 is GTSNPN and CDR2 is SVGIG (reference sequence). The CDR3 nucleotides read TGTGCCTGGAGGGGAGGGAGTCAGCCCCAGCATTTT. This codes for CAWRGGSQPQHF. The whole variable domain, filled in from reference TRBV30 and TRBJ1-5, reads SQTIHQWPATLVQPVGSPLSLECTVEGTSNPNLYWYRQAAGRGLQLLFYSVGIGQISSEVPQNLSASRPQDRQFILSSKKLLLSDSGFYLCAWRGGSQPQHFGDGTRLSIL.

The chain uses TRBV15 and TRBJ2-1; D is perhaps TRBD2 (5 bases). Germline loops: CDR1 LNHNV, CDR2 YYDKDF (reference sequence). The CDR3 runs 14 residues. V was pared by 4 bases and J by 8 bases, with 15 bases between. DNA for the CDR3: TGTGCCACCAGCAAGAGATCAGCGGTGGATGAGCAGTTCTTC. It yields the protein CATSKRSAVDEQFF. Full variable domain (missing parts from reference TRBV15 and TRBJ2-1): DAMVIQNPRYQVTQFGKPVTLSCSQTLNHNVMYWYQQKSSQAPKLLFHYYDKDFNNEADTPDNFQSRRPNTSFCFLDIRSPGLGDTAMYLCATSKRSAVDEQFFGPGTRLTVL.

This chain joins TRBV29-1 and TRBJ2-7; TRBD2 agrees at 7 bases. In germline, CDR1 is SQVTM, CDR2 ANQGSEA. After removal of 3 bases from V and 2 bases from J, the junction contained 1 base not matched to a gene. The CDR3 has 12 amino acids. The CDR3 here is CSVEGTTYEQYF. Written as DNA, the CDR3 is TGCAGCGTTGAGGGGACTACCTACGAGCAGTACTTC.